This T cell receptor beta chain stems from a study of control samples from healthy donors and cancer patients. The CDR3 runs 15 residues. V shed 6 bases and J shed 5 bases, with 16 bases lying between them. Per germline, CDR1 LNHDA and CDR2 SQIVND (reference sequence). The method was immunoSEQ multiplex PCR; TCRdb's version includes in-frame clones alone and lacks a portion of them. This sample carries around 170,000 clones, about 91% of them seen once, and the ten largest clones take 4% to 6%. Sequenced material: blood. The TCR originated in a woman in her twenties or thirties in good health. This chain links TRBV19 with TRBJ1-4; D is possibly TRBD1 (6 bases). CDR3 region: CASSRGQPGNEKLFF. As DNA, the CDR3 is TGTGCCAGTAGCAGAGGACAGCCCGGGAATGAAAAACTGTTTTTT.